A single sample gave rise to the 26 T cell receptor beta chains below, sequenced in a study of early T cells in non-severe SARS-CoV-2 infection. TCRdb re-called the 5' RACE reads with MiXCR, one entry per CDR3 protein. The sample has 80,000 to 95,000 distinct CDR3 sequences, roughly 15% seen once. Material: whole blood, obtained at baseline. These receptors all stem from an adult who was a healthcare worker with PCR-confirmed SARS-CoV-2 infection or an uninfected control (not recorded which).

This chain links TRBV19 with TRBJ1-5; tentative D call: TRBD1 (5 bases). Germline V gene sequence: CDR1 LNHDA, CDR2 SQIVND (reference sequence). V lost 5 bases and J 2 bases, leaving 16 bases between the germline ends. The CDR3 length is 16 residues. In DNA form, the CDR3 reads TGTGCCAGTAGTTCGGACACTCTAAGGGGCAATCAGCCCCAGCATTTT. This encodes CASSSDTLRGNQPQHF.

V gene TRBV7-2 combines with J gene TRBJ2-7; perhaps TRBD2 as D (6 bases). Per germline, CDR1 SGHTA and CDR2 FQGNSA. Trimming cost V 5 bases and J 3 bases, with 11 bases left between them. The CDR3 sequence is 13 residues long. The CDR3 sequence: CASSVGGLYEQYF. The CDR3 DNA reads TGTGCCAGCAGCGTGGGGGGACTCTACGAGCAGTACTTC.

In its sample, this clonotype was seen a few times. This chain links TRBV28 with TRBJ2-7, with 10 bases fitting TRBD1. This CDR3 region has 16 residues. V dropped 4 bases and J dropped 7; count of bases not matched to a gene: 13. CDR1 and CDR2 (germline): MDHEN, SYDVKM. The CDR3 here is CASSSLDRGPTPEQYF. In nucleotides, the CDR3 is TGTGCCAGCAGTTCTCTAGACAGGGGGCCGACCCCGGAGCAGTACTTC.

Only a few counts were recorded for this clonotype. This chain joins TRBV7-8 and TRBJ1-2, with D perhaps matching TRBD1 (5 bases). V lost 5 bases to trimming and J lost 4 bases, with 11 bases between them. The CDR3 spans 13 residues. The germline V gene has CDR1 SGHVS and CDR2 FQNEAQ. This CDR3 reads CASSEGRRYGYTF. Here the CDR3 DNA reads TGTGCCAGCAGCGAGGGACGGCGCTATGGCTACACCTTC.

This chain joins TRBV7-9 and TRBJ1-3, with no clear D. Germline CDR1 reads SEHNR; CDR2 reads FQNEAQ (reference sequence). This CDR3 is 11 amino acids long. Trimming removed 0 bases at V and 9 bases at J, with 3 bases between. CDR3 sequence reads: CASSLAGTIYF. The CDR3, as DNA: TGTGCCAGCAGCTTAGCGGGCACCATATATTTT.

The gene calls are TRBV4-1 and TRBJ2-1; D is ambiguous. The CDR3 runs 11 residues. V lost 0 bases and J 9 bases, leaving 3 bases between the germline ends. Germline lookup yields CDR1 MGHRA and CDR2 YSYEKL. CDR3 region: CASSQEIEQFF. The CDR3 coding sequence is TGCGCCAGCAGCCAAGAAATTGAGCAGTTCTTC.

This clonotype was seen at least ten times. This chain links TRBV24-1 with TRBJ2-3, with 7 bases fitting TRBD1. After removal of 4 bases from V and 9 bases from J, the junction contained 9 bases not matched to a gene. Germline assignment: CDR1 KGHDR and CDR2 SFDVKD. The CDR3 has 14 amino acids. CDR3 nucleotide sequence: TGTGCCACCAGTGACCGGGACAGCCTTAGGACGCAGTATTTT. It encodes CATSDRDSLRTQYF.

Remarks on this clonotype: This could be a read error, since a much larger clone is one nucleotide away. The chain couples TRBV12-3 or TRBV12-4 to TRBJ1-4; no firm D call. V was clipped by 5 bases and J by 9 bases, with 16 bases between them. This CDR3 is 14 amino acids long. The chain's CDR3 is CASSERLMRKKLFF. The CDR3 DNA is TGTGCCAGCAGTGAGAGGCTAATGAGGAAAAAACTGTTTTTT.

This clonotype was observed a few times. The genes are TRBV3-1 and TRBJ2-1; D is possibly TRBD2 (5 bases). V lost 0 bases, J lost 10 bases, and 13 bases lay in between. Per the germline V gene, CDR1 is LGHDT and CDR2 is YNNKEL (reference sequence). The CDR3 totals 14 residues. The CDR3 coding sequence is TGTGCCAGCAGCCAAGAACGGGGAGTAAGGGAGCAGTTCTTC. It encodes CASSQERGVREQFF.

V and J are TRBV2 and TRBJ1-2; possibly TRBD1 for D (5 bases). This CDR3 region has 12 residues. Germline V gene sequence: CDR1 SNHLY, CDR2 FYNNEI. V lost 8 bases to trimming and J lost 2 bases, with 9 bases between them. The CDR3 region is CASGRANYGYTF. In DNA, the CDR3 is TGTGCCAGCGGCAGGGCCAACTATGGCTACACCTTC.

This CDR3 is CASSQSGPTDTQYF. The CDR3, as DNA: TGTGCCAGCAGCCAGAGCGGCCCCACAGATACGCAGTATTTT. The chain couples TRBV7-9 to TRBJ2-3, with D possibly matching TRBD2 (5 bases). The V end lost 5 bases, the J end lost 2 bases, and 11 bases lay between the germline ends. CDR3 length: 14 residues. The germline V gene encodes CDR1 SEHNR and CDR2 FQNEAQ (reference sequence).

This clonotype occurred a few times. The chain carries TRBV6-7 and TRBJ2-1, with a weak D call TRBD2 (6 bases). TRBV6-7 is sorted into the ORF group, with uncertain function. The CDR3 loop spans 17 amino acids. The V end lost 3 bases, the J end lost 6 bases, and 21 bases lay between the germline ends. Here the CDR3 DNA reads TGTGCCAGCAGTTATCCTATCCGGCGGGGAAGTCCCAATGAGCAGTTCTTC. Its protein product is CASSYPIRRGSPNEQFF.

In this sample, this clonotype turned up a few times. In nucleotides, the CDR3 is TGTGCCTGGAGTCTCGGGCAGGGATCCAACGAGCAGTACTTC. Protein product: CAWSLGQGSNEQYF. The V gene is TRBV30, the J gene TRBJ2-7; a possible D gene is TRBD1 (5 bases). CDR1 is GTSNPN, CDR2 SVGIG, per germline (reference sequence). The CDR3 totals 14 residues. Trimming shortened V by 2 bases and J by 5 bases, and 16 bases separated the two germline ends.

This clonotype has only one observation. DNA of the CDR3: TGCGCCAGCAGTGAAGCAAGCGGGATTTTTTATGAGCAGTTCTTC. Translated, it gives CASSEASGIFYEQFF. V is TRBV10-2 and J is TRBJ2-1; the match to TRBD2 covers 7 bases. CDR3 length equals 15 residues. CDR1 is WSHSY, CDR2 SAAADI, per germline. V trimming: 3 bases; J trimming: 8 bases; junction bases outside the gene matches: 10.

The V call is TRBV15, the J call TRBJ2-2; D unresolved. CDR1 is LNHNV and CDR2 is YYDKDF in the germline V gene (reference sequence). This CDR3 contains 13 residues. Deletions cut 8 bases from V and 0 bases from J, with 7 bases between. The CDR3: CATGLPNTGELFF. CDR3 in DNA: TGTGCCACCGGGCTCCCGAACACCGGGGAGCTGTTTTTT.

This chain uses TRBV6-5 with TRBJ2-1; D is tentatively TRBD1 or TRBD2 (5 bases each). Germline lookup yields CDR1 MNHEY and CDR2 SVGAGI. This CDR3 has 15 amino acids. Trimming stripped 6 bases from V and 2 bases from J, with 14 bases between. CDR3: CASSPSGPAYNEQFF. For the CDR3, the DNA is TGTGCCAGCAGCCCCTCGGGGCCAGCCTACAATGAGCAGTTCTTC.

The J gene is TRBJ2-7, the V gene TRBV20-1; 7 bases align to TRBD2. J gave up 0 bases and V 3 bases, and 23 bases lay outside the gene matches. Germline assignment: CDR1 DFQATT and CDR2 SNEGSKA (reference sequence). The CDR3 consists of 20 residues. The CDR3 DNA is TGCAGTGCTAGGAGCCGCTATAGCGGGCGGTTAAGTCACCGCTCCTACGAGCAGTACTTC. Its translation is CSARSRYSGRLSHRSYEQYF.

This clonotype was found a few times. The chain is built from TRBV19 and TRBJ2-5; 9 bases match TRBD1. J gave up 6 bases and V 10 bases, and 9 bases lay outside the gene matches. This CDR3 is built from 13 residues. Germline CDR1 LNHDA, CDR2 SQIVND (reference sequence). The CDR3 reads CATQTGGAKTQYF. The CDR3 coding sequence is TGTGCCACCCAAACAGGGGGCGCGAAGACCCAGTACTTC.

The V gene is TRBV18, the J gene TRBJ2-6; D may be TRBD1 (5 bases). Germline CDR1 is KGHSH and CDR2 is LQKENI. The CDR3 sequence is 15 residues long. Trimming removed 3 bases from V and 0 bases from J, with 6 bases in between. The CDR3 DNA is TGTGCCAGCTCACCGGACAACTCTGGGGCCAACGTCCTGACTTTC. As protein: CASSPDNSGANVLTF.

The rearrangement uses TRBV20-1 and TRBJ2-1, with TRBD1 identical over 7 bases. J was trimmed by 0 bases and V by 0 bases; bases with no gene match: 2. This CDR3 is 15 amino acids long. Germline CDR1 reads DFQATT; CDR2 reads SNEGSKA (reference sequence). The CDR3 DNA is TGCAGTGCTAGAGATCGACAGGGCTCCTACAATGAGCAGTTCTTC. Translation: CSARDRQGSYNEQFF.

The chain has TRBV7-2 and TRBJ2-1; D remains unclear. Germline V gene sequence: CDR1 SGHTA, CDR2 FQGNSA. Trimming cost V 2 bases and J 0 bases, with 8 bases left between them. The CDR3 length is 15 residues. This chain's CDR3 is CASSLSRSSYNEQFF. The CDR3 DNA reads TGTGCCAGCAGCTTAAGTCGGAGCTCCTACAATGAGCAGTTCTTC.

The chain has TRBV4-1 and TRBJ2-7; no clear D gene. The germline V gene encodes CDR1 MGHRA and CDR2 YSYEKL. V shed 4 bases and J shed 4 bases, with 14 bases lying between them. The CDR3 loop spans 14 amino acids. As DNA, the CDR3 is TGCGCCAGCAGCCTTAGCAGTACCTCTTACGAGCAGTACTTC. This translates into CASSLSSTSYEQYF.

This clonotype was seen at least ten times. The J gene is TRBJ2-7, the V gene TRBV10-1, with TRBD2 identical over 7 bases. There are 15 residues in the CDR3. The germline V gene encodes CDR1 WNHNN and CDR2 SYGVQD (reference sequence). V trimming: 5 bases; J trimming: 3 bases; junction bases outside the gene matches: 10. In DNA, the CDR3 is TGCGCCAGCAGTAGGACCCGGGGAGGGTACTACGAGCAGTACTTC. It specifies CASSRTRGGYYEQYF.

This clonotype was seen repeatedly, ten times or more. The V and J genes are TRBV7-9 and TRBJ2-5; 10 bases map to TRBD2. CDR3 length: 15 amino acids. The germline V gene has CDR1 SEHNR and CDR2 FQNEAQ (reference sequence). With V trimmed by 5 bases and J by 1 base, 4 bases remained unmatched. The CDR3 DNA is TGTGCCAGCAGCCCGGGGACTAGCGCCCAAGAGACCCAGTACTTC. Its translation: CASSPGTSAQETQYF.

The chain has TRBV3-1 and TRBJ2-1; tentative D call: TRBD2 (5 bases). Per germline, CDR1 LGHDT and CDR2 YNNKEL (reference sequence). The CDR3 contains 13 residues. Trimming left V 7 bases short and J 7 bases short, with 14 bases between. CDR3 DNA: TGTGCCAGCAACGCCGCGGGTCATAATGAGCAGTTCTTC. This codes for CASNAAGHNEQFF.

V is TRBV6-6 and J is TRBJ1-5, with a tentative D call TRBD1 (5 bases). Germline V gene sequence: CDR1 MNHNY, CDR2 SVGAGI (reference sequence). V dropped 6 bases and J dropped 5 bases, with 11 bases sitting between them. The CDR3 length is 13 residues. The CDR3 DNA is TGTGCCAGCAGCCGGGGACGGGATCAGCCCCAGCATTTT. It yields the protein CASSRGRDQPQHF.